This is a list of T cell receptor beta chains from one sample in a study of blood T cell repertoires in COVID-19. Only in-frame clones appear in the TCRdb table, and some are missing; sequencing was by immunoSEQ multiplex PCR. The table includes around 140,000 clones, around 89% detected once. The sample comprised peripheral blood. Receptor source: a man between 60 and 75 years old with COVID-19, enrolled during active disease. Both conserved end residues are part of each CDR3. D genes are given only for firm matches. Size is omitted from some rows. Given values are once, few, many or a class for expanded clones.

TRBV2	.	TRBJ2-7	TRBD1	CASSRDSLYEQYF	TGTGCCAGCAGTCGGGACAGCCTCTACGAGCAGTACTTC
TRBV2	.	TRBJ2-7	.	CARQGSYEQYF	TGTGCCAGGCAGGGTTCCTACGAGCAGTACTTC
TRBV30	.	TRBJ1-2	TRBD1	CAWDRDYGYTF	TGTGCCTGGGACAGGGACTATGGCTACACCTTC
TRBV19	.	TRBJ1-1	.	CASSIGPGEVEAFF	TGTGCCAGTAGTATAGGACCCGGTGAGGTTGAAGCTTTCTTT
TRBV7-2	once	TRBJ1-3	.	CASSQGPAGNTIYF	TGTGCCAGCAGCCAGGGCCCCGCTGGAAACACCATATATTTT
TRBV30	.	TRBJ1-6	TRBD1	CAWSEGAGGKNSPLHF	TGTGCCTGGAGTGAGGGGGCGGGGGGCAAGAATTCACCCCTCCACTTT
TRBV11-2	.	TRBJ1-3	.	CASSLGRGTGNTIYF	TGTGCCAGCAGCTTAGGCCGGGGGACTGGAAACACCATATATTTT
TRBV7-9	.	TRBJ1-1	.	CASSLAGTRGTEAFF	TGTGCCAGCAGCTTAGCGGGGACCAGGGGCACTGAAGCTTTCTTT
TRBV30	.	TRBJ1-3	.	CAWSVEGNTIYF	TGTGCCTGGAGTGTAGAGGGAAACACCATATATTTT
TRBV6-5	.	TRBJ1-1	TRBD1	CASSYSNRGDTEAFF	TGTGCCAGCAGTTACTCGAACAGGGGGGACACTGAAGCTTTCTTT
TRBV24-1	.	TRBJ2-1	TRBD2	CATSDLGLAGDEQFF	TGTGCCACCAGTGATTTAGGGCTAGCGGGAGATGAGCAGTTCTTC
TRBV10-3	.	TRBJ2-3	TRBD1	CAISADRVSTDTQYF	TGTGCCATCAGTGCCGACAGGGTCAGCACAGATACGCAGTATTTT
TRBV7-2	.	TRBJ1-5	TRBD1	CASSTDRISNQPQHF	TGTGCCAGCAGCACGGACAGGATAAGCAATCAGCCCCAGCATTTT
TRBV6-6	.	TRBJ1-2	TRBD1	CASSHAGTGDGYTF	TGTGCCAGCAGTCACGCCGGGACAGGGGATGGCTACACCTTC
TRBV25-1	.	TRBJ1-2	.	CASSASNYGYTF	TGTGCCAGCAGTGCTTCTAACTATGGCTACACCTTC
TRBV10-3	.	TRBJ1-5	.	CAISESWLAGAPAPQHF	TGTGCCATCAGTGAGTCGTGGTTGGCAGGGGCCCCAGCGCCCCAGCATTTT
TRBV5-1	.	TRBJ1-1	.	CASSPGLNTEAFF	TGCGCCAGCAGCCCTGGGCTTAACACTGAAGCTTTCTTT
TRBV7-7	few	TRBJ1-3	TRBD1	CASSLESTGYRNTIYF	TGTGCTAGCAGCTTAGAGTCGACAGGGTATAGAAACACCATATATTTT
TRBV24-1	.	TRBJ2-2	TRBD1	CATSDLGQGADGELFF	TGTGCCACCAGTGATCTGGGACAGGGGGCGGACGGGGAGCTGTTTTTT
TRBV14	.	TRBJ1-1	.	CASSHGLDTEAFF	TGTGCCAGCAGCCACGGTTTGGACACTGAAGCTTTCTTT
TRBV12-3/TRBV12-4	.	TRBJ1-5	.	CASSGQHNQPQHF	TGTGCCAGCAGTGGACAGCACAATCAGCCCCAGCATTTT
TRBV9	.	TRBJ2-1	TRBD1	CASSVVTGGYNEQFF	TGTGCCAGCAGCGTAGTGACAGGGGGCTACAATGAGCAGTTCTTC
TRBV5-5	.	TRBJ2-1	TRBD2	CASSFWLAGYNEQFF	TGTGCCAGCAGCTTCTGGCTAGCGGGGTACAATGAGCAGTTCTTC
TRBV27	.	TRBJ2-7	.	CASSLRGRDPLYYEQYF	TGTGCCAGCAGTTTACGCGGTCGGGATCCGCTGTACTACGAGCAGTACTTC
TRBV5-6	.	TRBJ1-6	.	CASSGDGNSPLHF	TGTGCCAGCAGCGGAGACGGCAATTCACCCCTCCACTTT
TRBV5-6	.	TRBJ1-4	.	CASSLIEGGEKLFF	TGTGCCAGCAGCTTGATAGAGGGCGGTGAAAAACTGTTTTTT
TRBV28	.	TRBJ2-1	.	CASSLYTGGGDEQFF	TGTGCCAGCAGTTTATATACAGGGGGAGGGGATGAGCAGTTCTTC
TRBV11-2	.	TRBJ2-2	.	CASSFQQAGTGELFF	TGTGCCAGCAGCTTCCAGCAGGCGGGCACCGGGGAGCTGTTTTTT
TRBV6-5	.	TRBJ1-1	TRBD1	CASRLGQINTEAFF	TGTGCCAGCAGACTGGGACAGATAAACACTGAAGCTTTCTTT
TRBV11-2	once	TRBJ2-7	TRBD1	CASSYRQGTYSYEQYF	TGTGCCAGCAGCTACCGACAGGGCACTTACTCCTACGAGCAGTACTTC
TRBV7-8	.	TRBJ1-1	.	CASSSGVAEAFF	TGTGCCAGCAGCTCAGGGGTAGCTGAAGCTTTCTTT
TRBV21-1	few	TRBJ2-4	.	CASSPKGDRGDKNIQYF	TGTGCCAGCAGCCCAAAGGGGGACAGGGGAGACAAAAACATTCAGTACTTC
TRBV11-2	.	TRBJ2-7	.	CASSVSLAGALSLQYF	TGTGCCAGCAGCGTATCGTTGGCGGGGGCCCTTAGTTTGCAGTACTTC
TRBV7-2	.	TRBJ1-4	TRBD1	CASSQGALAEKLFF	TGTGCCAGCAGCCAGGGGGCTTTGGCTGAAAAACTGTTTTTT
TRBV5-4	.	TRBJ2-2	TRBD2	CASSPGGANTGELFF	TGTGCCAGCAGCCCCGGGGGGGCGAACACCGGGGAGCTGTTTTTT
TRBV5-1	.	TRBJ1-4	.	CASSFGRVVEKLFF	TGCGCCAGCAGCTTTGGCAGGGTGGTTGAAAAACTGTTTTTT
TRBV27	.	TRBJ1-1	.	CASSIKGGGTEAFF	TGTGCCAGCAGCATCAAGGGGGGGGGCACTGAAGCTTTCTTT
TRBV3-1/TRBV3-2	.	TRBJ1-6	.	CASSHLRADNSPLHF	TGTGCCAGCAGCCACCTCAGGGCGGACAATTCACCCCTCCACTTT
TRBV4-1	few	TRBJ2-3	TRBD2	CASSHLGLAGVQDTQYF	TGCGCCAGCAGCCACCTAGGACTAGCGGGGGTGCAGGATACGCAGTATTTT
TRBV19	.	TRBJ1-3	TRBD1	CASSPITGGENTIYF	TGTGCCAGTAGTCCTATCACAGGGGGCGAAAACACCATATATTTT
TRBV6-5	.	TRBJ1-1	.	CASSYIGGQAFF	TGTGCCAGCAGTTATATAGGGGGTCAAGCTTTCTTT
TRBV19	.	TRBJ1-5	.	CASSTLLSLQVQPQHF	TGTGCCAGTAGTACTTTATTATCTCTTCAGGTTCAGCCCCAGCATTTT
TRBV5-4	.	TRBJ2-5	.	CASSSIQQETQYF	TGTGCCAGCAGCTCGATACAACAAGAGACCCAGTACTTC
TRBV9	few	TRBJ1-2	TRBD1	CASSVGTGGHYTF	TGTGCCAGCAGCGTAGGGACAGGGGGCCACTACACCTTC
TRBV5-6	.	TRBJ2-1	TRBD1	CASTTGGDSLDEQFF	TGTGCCAGCACAACAGGGGGAGACTCCTTGGATGAGCAGTTCTTC
TRBV6-2/TRBV6-3	.	TRBJ2-7	.	CASSRAGLEQYF	TGTGCCAGCAGCCGGGCGGGGTTGGAGCAGTACTTC
TRBV7-2	.	TRBJ2-5	.	CASSSAGQTKTQYF	TGTGCCAGCAGCTCAGCGGGACAGACGAAGACCCAGTACTTC
TRBV11-2	.	TRBJ2-7	.	CASSLDRGPPPYEQYF	TGTGCCAGCAGCTTAGACCGGGGTCCTCCACCCTACGAGCAGTACTTC
TRBV6-5	.	TRBJ1-3	.	CASSYLQAGNTIYF	TGTGCCAGCAGTTACTTACAGGCTGGAAACACCATATATTTT
TRBV7-6	.	TRBJ1-1	.	CASSLAGTRYMNTEAFF	TGTGCCAGCAGCTTAGCGGGGACAAGATACATGAACACTGAAGCTTTCTTT